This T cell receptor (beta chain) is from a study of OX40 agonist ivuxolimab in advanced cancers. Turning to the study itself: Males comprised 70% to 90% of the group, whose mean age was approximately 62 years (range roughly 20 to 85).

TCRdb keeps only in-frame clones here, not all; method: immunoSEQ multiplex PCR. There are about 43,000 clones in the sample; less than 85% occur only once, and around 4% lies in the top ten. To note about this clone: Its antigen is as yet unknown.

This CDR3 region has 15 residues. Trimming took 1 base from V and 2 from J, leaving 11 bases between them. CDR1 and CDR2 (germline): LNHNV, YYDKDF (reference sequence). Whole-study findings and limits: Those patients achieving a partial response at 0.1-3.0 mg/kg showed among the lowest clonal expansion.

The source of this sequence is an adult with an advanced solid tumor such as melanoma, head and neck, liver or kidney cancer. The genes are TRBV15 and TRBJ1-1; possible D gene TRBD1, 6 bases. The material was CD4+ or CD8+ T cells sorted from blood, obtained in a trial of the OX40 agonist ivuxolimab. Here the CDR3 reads CATSRGGGQNTEAFF. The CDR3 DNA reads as TGTGCCACCAGCAGAGGGGGGGGGCAAAACACTGAAGCTTTCTTT.